This note documents a single T cell receptor (beta chain) sequence. This sample is drawn from a study of blood T cell repertoires in COVID-19. Cohort placement rested on clinical history that participants reported themselves. Methods used by the authors: Estimates of nucleated cell counts were drawn from the amplification of reference gene primers. Using immunoSEQ multiplex PCR, the repertoire was profiled, and TCRdb retains in-frame clones only, with some absent. V, J and clone size are those of that table, while D and trimming were read from the DNA. Among roughly 220,000 clones listed, approximately 90% were seen once. Trimming stripped 6 bases from V and 0 bases from J, with 24 bases between. From germline, CDR1 is MNHEY and CDR2 SMNVEV (reference sequence). The CDR3 loop spans 18 amino acids.

The source is a woman aged 40 to 50 with acute COVID-19. The material sequenced was PBMCs or T cells enriched from blood (not recorded which). This rearrangement joins TRBV27 to TRBJ2-7; possibly TRBD2 for D (6 bases). CDR3 loop: CASSPGTIRDGSSYEQYV. The CDR3 region has the DNA TGTGCCAGCAGCCCCGGTACCATCCGGGACGGGAGCTCCTACGAGCAGTACGTC.